This is a list of T cell receptor beta chains from one sample in a study of PD-1 blockade in classical Hodgkin lymphoma. Some clones are missing from TCRdb's copy, which holds only in-frame ones; the method was immunoSEQ multiplex PCR. The table shows thousands of clones, with around 70% occurring only once. The material was peripheral blood mononuclear cells (PBMCs), obtained at baseline. The receptors come from a human donor with classical Hodgkin lymphoma. Each CDR3 is given with its conserved first and last residue. The D gene is left open where the match is weak. Only some rows state a clone size, as once, few, many or a class for expanded clones.

TRBD2	TRBV27	.	TRBJ2-5	CASKGLAGGPGETQYF	TGTGCCAGCAAGGGACTAGCGGGAGGGCCGGGGGAGACCCAGTACTTC
TRBD1	TRBV28	once	TRBJ2-7	CASRGTGTDSYEQYF	TGTGCCAGCAGGGGAACCGGGACAGACTCCTACGAGCAGTACTTC
TRBD2	TRBV5-4	.	TRBJ2-7	CASSFGTSLYEQYF	TGTGCCAGCAGCTTTGGGACTAGCCTCTACGAGCAGTACTTC
.	TRBV11-2	.	TRBJ2-4	CASSPVAEGVIQYF	TGTGCCAGCAGCCCAGTGGCAGAGGGGGTCATTCAGTACTTC
TRBD1	TRBV7-2	.	TRBJ2-7	CASSLLRDRDYEQYF	TGTGCCAGCAGCCTACTCCGGGACAGGGACTACGAGCAGTACTTC
TRBD1	TRBV28	large	TRBJ2-7	CASSYWTGQSYEQYF	TGTGCCAGCAGTTATTGGACAGGGCAGAGCTACGAGCAGTACTTC
TRBD2	TRBV18	.	TRBJ2-1	CASSPEDSGINEQFF	TGTGCCAGCTCACCAGAAGATAGCGGGATCAATGAGCAGTTCTTC
TRBD2	TRBV5-1	.	TRBJ2-7	CASSLLLADEQYF	TGCGCCAGCAGCTTGTTGCTAGCGGACGAGCAGTACTTC
.	TRBV7-2	.	TRBJ1-1	CASSLAGVNTEAFF	TGTGCCAGCAGCTTAGCAGGCGTGAACACTGAAGCTTTCTTT
TRBD2	TRBV5-1	once	TRBJ2-1	CASSPGLAGEGEQFF	TGCGCCAGCAGCCCGGGACTAGCGGGAGAGGGTGAGCAGTTCTTC
TRBD1	TRBV2	.	TRBJ1-1	CASTTGRTEAFF	TGTGCCAGCACGACAGGGCGGACTGAAGCTTTCTTT
.	TRBV27	once	TRBJ2-1	CASGDFDEQFF	TGTGCCAGCGGGGATTTCGATGAGCAGTTCTTC
.	TRBV7-2	.	TRBJ2-7	CASSRAELVEQYF	TGTGCCAGCAGCCGAGCTGAGCTGGTCGAGCAGTACTTC
.	TRBV27	.	TRBJ2-1	CASSLRASSYNEQFF	TGTGCCAGCAGTTTGAGGGCAAGCTCCTACAATGAGCAGTTCTTC
TRBD2	TRBV19	.	TRBJ2-1	CASSINLAGGVEQFF	TGTGCCAGTAGTATTAATCTAGCGGGAGGAGTTGAGCAGTTCTTC
TRBD2	TRBV27	medium-sized	TRBJ2-1	CASRTGTSAYNEQFF	TGTGCCAGCAGGACCGGGACTAGCGCGTACAATGAGCAGTTCTTC
TRBD1	TRBV27	few	TRBJ1-5	CASSLYSPGQGYQPQHF	TGTGCCAGCAGTTTATACTCCCCGGGACAGGGGTATCAGCCCCAGCATTTT
.	TRBV2	few	TRBJ2-2	CASSAEWAGQTGELFF	TGTGCCAGCAGTGCTGAGTGGGCAGGACAGACCGGGGAGCTGTTTTTT
.	TRBV18	.	TRBJ2-3	CASSPRLGSTDTQYF	TGTGCCAGCTCACCAAGGCTGGGAAGCACAGATACGCAGTATTTT
.	TRBV28	.	TRBJ1-4	CASSRRRVNEKLFF	TGTGCCAGCAGCCGCAGACGGGTTAATGAAAAACTGTTTTTT
TRBD2	TRBV29-1	.	TRBJ2-1	CSGGGTRGDNEQFF	TGCAGCGGGGGGGGGACCCGGGGTGACAATGAGCAGTTCTTC
TRBD2	TRBV18	.	TRBJ2-1	CASSSAGVGANEQFF	TGTGCCAGCTCATCGGCGGGAGTTGGGGCCAATGAGCAGTTCTTC
TRBD2	TRBV7-2	.	TRBJ2-1	CASSLGLAGFFEQFF	TGTGCCAGCAGCCTTGGACTAGCGGGATTTTTTGAGCAGTTCTTC
.	TRBV9	.	TRBJ2-4	CASSATLENIQYF	TGTGCCAGCAGTGCGACTCTCGAAAACATTCAGTACTTC
.	TRBV2	.	TRBJ1-4	CASSWKQLNEKLFF	TGTGCCAGCAGTTGGAAACAGCTTAATGAAAAACTGTTTTTT
TRBD1	TRBV28	.	TRBJ1-5	CASSLEGASNQPQHF	TGTGCCAGCAGTTTGGAGGGGGCGAGCAATCAGCCCCAGCATTTT
.	TRBV1	.	TRBJ1-3	CTSSQDPGRVTGNTIYF	TGCACCAGCAGCCAAGATCCGGGGCGGGTTACTGGAAACACCATATATTTT
TRBD2	TRBV7-2	.	TRBJ2-1	CASTGLAGTSSYNEQFF	TGTGCCAGCACGGGACTAGCGGGTACGAGCTCCTACAATGAGCAGTTCTTC
.	TRBV9	.	TRBJ2-1	CASSVWENEQFF	TGTGCCAGCAGCGTGTGGGAGAATGAGCAGTTCTTC
.	TRBV27	.	TRBJ2-7	CASSTYQWSRRGQYF	TGTGCCAGCAGTACCTACCAGTGGTCCCGTCGCGGGCAGTACTTC
TRBD1	TRBV14	.	TRBJ2-3	CASSQINRGGTDTQYF	TGTGCCAGCAGCCAAATAAACAGGGGTGGCACAGATACGCAGTATTTT
.	TRBV28	few	TRBJ1-1	CASSFNPRTVNTEAFF	TGTGCCAGCAGTTTCAATCCTAGGACGGTGAACACTGAAGCTTTCTTT
TRBD1	TRBV7-2	.	TRBJ1-1	CASSDQDRVDTEAFF	TGTGCCAGCAGCGACCAGGACAGGGTAGACACTGAAGCTTTCTTT
.	TRBV7-9	.	TRBJ1-2	CASSSQQAPTNYGYTF	TGTGCCAGCAGCTCCCAACAGGCACCGACTAACTATGGCTACACCTTC
.	TRBV7-8	.	TRBJ2-1	CASREWRGPYNEQFF	TGTGCCAGCAGGGAATGGCGGGGCCCCTACAATGAGCAGTTCTTC